The present T cell receptor (beta chain) was sequenced within a study of T cell responses to AZD1222 COVID-19 vaccine. Study information: Analysis merged second doses at about 4 or about 12 weeks. Overall study results and limits: The peak T cell response came first, and repertoires were sampled only after it. Donors were chiefly white British, with a greater number of females, and clonal diversity was perhaps underestimated. The study found vaccine-associated CD4 TCRs spanning spike, dominant at 160-218 and 743-854.

Worth noting for this clone: Its antigen is still unknown.

Some clones are missing from TCRdb's copy, which holds only in-frame ones; the method was immunoSEQ multiplex PCR. The sample has tens of thousands of clones, 82% seen once. The material was peripheral blood, obtained on day 0 of AZD1222 vaccination. The TCR was taken from an adult in good health.

The CDR3 bases are TGTGCCAGCAGTTTAGCCAGCAATCAGCCCCAGCATTTT. Translated: CASSLASNQPQHF. The chain carries TRBV12-3 or TRBV12-4 and TRBJ1-5; D is unresolved. V was clipped by 0 bases and J by 1 base, with 1 base between them. The CDR3 sequence is 13 residues long.